The 17 T cell receptor beta chains below were found in one sample sequenced in a study of blood T cell repertoires in COVID-19. TCRdb's table, derived via immunoSEQ multiplex PCR, lists solely in-frame clones and lacks some. The data show around 300,000 clones, with 86% seen just once and less than 3% held by the top ten. The source material was peripheral blood. These receptors all stem from a woman aged 30 to 39 with active or convalescent COVID-19.

The sample holds one count of this clone. The chain links TRBV12-5 to TRBJ2-2, with D tentatively TRBD2 (6 bases). CDR3 length: 13 residues. V dropped 6 bases and J dropped 6 bases, with 11 bases sitting between them. CDR1 is LGHNT, CDR2 FRNRAP, per germline. The CDR3 region has the DNA TGTGCTAGTGGGGACGGAGGGTCCGGGGAGCTGTTTTTT. This codes for CASGDGGSGELFF. The full variable domain, in which reference TRBV12-5 and TRBJ2-2 provide the parts outside the CDR3, is DARVTQTPRHKVTEMGQEVTMRCQPILGHNTVFWYRQTMMQGLELLAYFRNRAPLDDSGMPKDRFSAEMPDATLATLKIQPSEPRDSAVYFCASGDGGSGELFFGEGSRLTVL.

This chain connects TRBV19 to TRBJ1-4; tentative D call: TRBD1 (5 bases). This CDR3 has 14 amino acids. The germline V gene encodes CDR1 LNHDA and CDR2 SQIVND (reference sequence). V lost 6 bases to trimming and J lost 5 bases, with 13 bases between them. The CDR3 region is CASSLTRGNEKLFF. The CDR3 bases are TGTGCCAGTAGCCTTACCCGGGGGAATGAAAAACTGTTTTTT.

Comment on this clone: Additional DNA sequences in this sample encode the identical CDR3. The chain carries TRBV20-1 and TRBJ2-7; the D is unclear. Looked up from germline, CDR1 is DFQATT and CDR2 is SNEGSKA (reference sequence). This CDR3 is built from 10 residues. The V gene lost 3 bases and the J gene lost 4 bases, with 4 bases spanning the gap. In DNA form, the CDR3 reads TGCAGTGCTAGGTCTTACGAGCAGTACTTC. It specifies CSARSYEQYF.

The V gene is TRBV20-1, the J gene TRBJ2-7; possible D gene TRBD1, 5 bases. Deletions cut 3 bases from V and 0 bases from J, with 12 bases between. The CDR3 runs 14 residues. Germline CDR1 reads DFQATT; CDR2 reads SNEGSKA (reference sequence). The CDR3 is CSASRSGSSYEQYF. CDR3 nucleotide sequence: TGCAGTGCTAGTCGTTCAGGGTCCTCCTACGAGCAGTACTTC.

This chain links TRBV6-2 or TRBV6-3 with TRBJ1-4; a weak D match, TRBD1 (5 bases). From germline, CDR1 is MNHEY and CDR2 SVGEGT. Trimming left V 0 bases short and J 5 bases short, with 16 bases between. The CDR3 has 17 amino acids. The CDR3 reads CASSYSSTAYRNEKLFF. The CDR3, as DNA: TGTGCCAGCAGTTACTCTTCGACAGCTTATAGGAATGAAAAACTGTTTTTT.

The chain joins TRBV20-1 to TRBJ2-5; 7 positions agree with TRBD1. Germline V gives CDR1 DFQATT, CDR2 SNEGSKA (reference sequence). CDR3 length equals 11 residues. Losses at the gene ends were 8 bases for V and 4 bases for J; bases not matched to a gene: 4. The CDR3 DNA follows: TGCAGTATCCACAGGGGAGAGACCCAGTACTTC. Protein: CSIHRGETQYF.

This clone was seen only once. The chain is built from TRBV21-1 and TRBJ2-7; TRBD2, the table's D call, lacks a check against the DNA. TRBV21-1 is a pseudogene locus. The CDR3 length is 14 residues. The CDR3 region has the DNA TGTGCCAGCAGCAAAGCGCTTTCCGAGGCCGAGCAGTACTTC. This encodes CASSKALSEAEQYF.

This rearrangement joins TRBV28 to TRBJ2-4, with 7 bases matching TRBD1. CDR3 length: 15 residues. V dropped 8 bases and J dropped 5; count of bases not matched to a gene: 12. CDR1 is MDHEN, CDR2 SYDVKM, per germline. This chain's CDR3 is CASGTAWGYENIQYF. CDR3 sequence (DNA): TGTGCCAGCGGGACAGCTTGGGGATACGAAAACATTCAGTACTTC.

The V gene is TRBV4-3, the J gene TRBJ2-7; D possibly corresponds to TRBD2 (6 bases). Germline V gene data show CDR1 as LGHNA and CDR2 as YSLEER. The V gene lost 0 bases and the J gene lost 0 bases, with 12 bases spanning the gap. The CDR3 spans 16 residues. CDR3: CASSQELAGSSYEQYF. In DNA form, the CDR3 reads TGCGCCAGCAGCCAAGAACTAGCAGGCAGCTCCTACGAGCAGTACTTC.

The V call is TRBV30, the J call TRBJ1-1; 7 bases are a match to TRBD1. From germline, CDR1 is GTSNPN and CDR2 SVGIG (reference sequence). The CDR3 has 13 residues. The trim removed 6 bases at V and 1 base at J, leaving 5 bases unmatched. The CDR3 nucleotides read TGTGCCTGCTCGGGACAGTCGAACACTGAAGCTTTCTTT. It encodes CACSGQSNTEAFF.

The chain uses TRBV18 and TRBJ1-2; 8 nucleotides line up with TRBD1. The length of the CDR3 is 18 residues. The germline CDR1 and CDR2 sequences are KGHSH and LQKENI. V shed 6 bases, J shed 3 bases, and the junction held 18 bases outside the gene matches. This CDR3 reads CASSLPWPEGQGYYGYTF. The DNA for the CDR3 is TGTGCCAGCTCGCTACCATGGCCCGAAGGACAGGGCTACTATGGCTACACCTTC.

This chain uses TRBV14 with TRBJ1-3, with D maybe TRBD1 (5 bases). V gave up 1 base and J gave up 2 bases, with 9 bases separating them. This CDR3 has 15 residues. Germline-derived CDR1 and CDR2 are SGHDN and FVKESK. The CDR3 sequence: CASSQARGAGNTIYF. For the CDR3, the DNA is TGTGCCAGCAGCCAAGCCCGGGGGGCTGGAAACACCATATATTTT.

The sample holds a few counts of this clone. DNA of the CDR3: TGTGCCAGCCGAAGGGACATGAACACTGAAGCTTTCTTT. It codes for CASRRDMNTEAFF. The chain uses TRBV2 and TRBJ1-1, with D maybe TRBD1 (6 bases). The V end lost 8 bases, the J end lost 0 bases, and 10 bases lay between the germline ends. The CDR3 has 13 amino acids. Germline V gives CDR1 SNHLY, CDR2 FYNNEI.

The rearrangement uses TRBV30 and TRBJ1-5, with D tentatively TRBD1 (6 bases). The CDR3 is 15 amino acids. Germline V lookup: CDR1 GTSNPN, CDR2 SVGIG (reference sequence). With 2 bases removed from V and 2 bases from J, the gap between germline ends came to 13 bases. CDR3 nucleotide sequence: TGTGCCTGGAGTCGGGGGGCGGTTGGCAATCAGCCCCAGCATTTT. Residues: CAWSRGAVGNQPQHF.

This clone has only a few counts. The chain recombines TRBV5-1 with TRBJ2-7, with D possibly TRBD2 on 5 matching bases. The V end lost 0 bases, the J end lost 3 bases, and 16 bases lay between the germline ends. This CDR3 is 16 amino acids long. Germline V gives CDR1 SGHRS, CDR2 YFSETQ. This CDR3 is CASSLGRVAGGYEQYF. For the CDR3, the DNA is TGCGCCAGCAGCTTGGGTCGGGTTGCGGGTGGCTACGAGCAGTACTTC.

This clone appeared once. V and J are TRBV5-1 and TRBJ1-2; no clear D gene. The V gene lost 1 base and the J gene lost 4 bases, with 26 bases spanning the gap. This CDR3 region has 19 residues. The germline V gene has CDR1 SGHRS and CDR2 YFSETQ. The CDR3 nucleotides are TGCGCCAGCAGCTTGTTAGTGTCCCCCGAGAGTCGGCCGGGCTATGGCTACACCTTC. Amino acids: CASSLLVSPESRPGYGYTF. The full variable domain, in which reference TRBV5-1 and TRBJ1-2 provide the parts outside the CDR3, is KAGVTQTPRYLIKTRGQQVTLSCSPISGHRSVSWYQQTPGQGLQFLFEYFSETQRNKGNFPGRFSGRQFSNSRSEMNVSTLELGDSALYLCASSLLVSPESRPGYGYTFGSGTRLTVV.

The rearrangement uses TRBV10-3 and TRBJ2-6; no reliable D call. This CDR3 comprises 16 residues. Between the trimmed V and J ends, which lost 3 bases and 0 bases, there was a span of 9 bases. Germline CDR1 and CDR2: ENHRY and SYGVKD. CDR3 amino acids: CAISDSENSGANVLTF. DNA of the CDR3: TGTGCCATCAGTGATAGTGAAAACTCTGGGGCCAACGTCCTGACTTTC.